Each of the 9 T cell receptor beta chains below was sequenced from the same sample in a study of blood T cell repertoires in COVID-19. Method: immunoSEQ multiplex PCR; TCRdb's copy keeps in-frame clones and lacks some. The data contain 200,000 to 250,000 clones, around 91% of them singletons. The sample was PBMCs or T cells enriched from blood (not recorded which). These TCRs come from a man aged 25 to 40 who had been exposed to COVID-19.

The CDR3, as DNA: TGTGCCAGCAGCTTAGTAGCTAGCGGGGGGCTGGATGAGCAGTTCTTC. This sequence encodes CASSLVASGGLDEQFF. The chain combines TRBV7-9 with TRBJ2-1, with 11 bases that match TRBD2. This CDR3 is 16 amino acids long. The germline gives CDR1 SEHNR, CDR2 FQNEAQ (reference sequence). J gave up 8 bases and V 1 base, and 7 bases lay outside the gene matches.

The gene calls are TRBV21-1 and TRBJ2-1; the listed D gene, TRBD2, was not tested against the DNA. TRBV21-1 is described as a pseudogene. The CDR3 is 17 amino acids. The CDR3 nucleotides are TGTGCCAGCAGCAAGTGGGGCGTCCGGACTAGGTACAATGAGCAGTTCTTC. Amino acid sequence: CASSKWGVRTRYNEQFF.

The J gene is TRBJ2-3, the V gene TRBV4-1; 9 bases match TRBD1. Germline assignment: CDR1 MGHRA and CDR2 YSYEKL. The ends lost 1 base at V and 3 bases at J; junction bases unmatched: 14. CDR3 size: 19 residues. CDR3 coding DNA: TGCGCCAGCAGCCAAGTAATAGGACAGGGGTTCCTTATGACAGATACGCAGTATTTT. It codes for CASSQVIGQGFLMTDTQYF.

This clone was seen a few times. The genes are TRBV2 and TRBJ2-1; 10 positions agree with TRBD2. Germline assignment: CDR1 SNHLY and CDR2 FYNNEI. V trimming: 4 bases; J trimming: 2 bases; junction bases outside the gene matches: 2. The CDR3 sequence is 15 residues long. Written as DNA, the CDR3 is TGTGCCAGCAGTGGGAGCGGGGGGGCCTACAATGAGCAGTTCTTC. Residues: CASSGSGGAYNEQFF. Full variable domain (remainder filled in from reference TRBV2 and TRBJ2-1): EPEVTQTPSHQVTQMGQEVILRCVPISNHLYFYWYRQILGQKVEFLVSFYNNEISEKSEIFDDQFSVERPDGSNFTLKIRSTKLEDSAMYFCASSGSGGAYNEQFFGPGTRLTVL.

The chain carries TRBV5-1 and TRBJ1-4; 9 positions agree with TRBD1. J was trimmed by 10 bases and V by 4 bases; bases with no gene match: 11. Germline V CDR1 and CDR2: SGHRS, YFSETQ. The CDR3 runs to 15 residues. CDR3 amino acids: CASSVQTGGIGKLFF. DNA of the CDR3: TGCGCCAGCAGCGTTCAGACAGGGGGAATCGGAAAACTGTTTTTT.

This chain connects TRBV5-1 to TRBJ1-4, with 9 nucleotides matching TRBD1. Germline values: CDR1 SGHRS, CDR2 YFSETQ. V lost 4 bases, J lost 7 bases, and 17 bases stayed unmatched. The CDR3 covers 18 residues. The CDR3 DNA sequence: TGCGCCAGCAGCCCACAGGGGGCATCGATCGGTCTCTTTGAAAAACTGTTTTTT. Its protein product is CASSPQGASIGLFEKLFF. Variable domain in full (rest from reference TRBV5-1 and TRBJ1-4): KAGVTQTPRYLIKTRGQQVTLSCSPISGHRSVSWYQQTPGQGLQFLFEYFSETQRNKGNFPGRFSGRQFSNSRSEMNVSTLELGDSALYLCASSPQGASIGLFEKLFFGSGTQLSVL.

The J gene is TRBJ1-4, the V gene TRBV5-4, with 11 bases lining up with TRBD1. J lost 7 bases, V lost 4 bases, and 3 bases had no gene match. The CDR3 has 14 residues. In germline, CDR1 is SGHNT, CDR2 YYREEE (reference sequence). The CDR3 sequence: CASSRGQGVEKLFF. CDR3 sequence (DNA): TGTGCCAGCAGCAGGGGACAGGGGGTTGAAAAACTGTTTTTT.

The CDR3 bases are TGTGCCAGCAGCTTGGTTGGGGGCGCAGACACCTTC. Its protein is CASSLVGGADTF. The rearrangement uses TRBV5-4 and TRBJ1-2, with D possibly TRBD1 on 6 matching bases. Germline assignment: CDR1 SGHNT and CDR2 YYREEE (reference sequence). V lost 0 bases and J 12 bases, leaving 12 bases between the germline ends. CDR3 length: 12 residues.

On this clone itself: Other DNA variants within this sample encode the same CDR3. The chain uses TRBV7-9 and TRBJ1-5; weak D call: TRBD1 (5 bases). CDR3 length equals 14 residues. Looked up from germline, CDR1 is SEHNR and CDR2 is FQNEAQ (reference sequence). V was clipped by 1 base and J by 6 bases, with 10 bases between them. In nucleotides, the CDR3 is TGTGCCAGCAGCTTAGTGGGGGAGGGTCAGCCCCAGCATTTT. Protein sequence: CASSLVGEGQPQHF.